This TCR beta chain was sequenced for a study of blood T cell repertoires in COVID-19. Study as a whole: Researchers got acute and convalescent COVID-19 samples from the United States, Italy and Spain. The cDNA or gDNA used as material had been derived from T cells, B-cell-depleted T cells, or PBMCs.

Trimming removed 3 bases from V and 4 bases from J; junction bases left unmatched: 10. The CDR3 sequence is 15 residues long. The germline V gene has CDR1 SGHRS and CDR2 YFSETQ. Per the original data handling: Nucleated cell number was recorded as an estimate derived from reference gene primer amplification. This table comes from immunoSEQ multiplex PCR, and its TCRdb copy is limited to in-frame clones, with some not included. Clone size and V and J calls were adopted from that table, with D and trimming inferred from the DNA. Here the sample spans approximately 100,000 clones, roughly 80% being singletons.

The sequence was obtained from a man between 60 and 70 years old with acute or convalescent COVID-19. Material: peripheral blood. This rearrangement joins TRBV5-1 to TRBJ2-7, with 7 positions matching TRBD2. CDR3 sequence reads: CASSSPRAGAYEQYF. Written as DNA, the CDR3 is TGCGCCAGCAGCTCCCCCAGGGCGGGAGCTTACGAGCAGTACTTC.